This entry describes one TCR beta chain. The antigen remains undetermined. V dropped 3 bases and J dropped 5 bases, with 12 bases sitting between them. CDR1 is SSHAT, CDR2 FNYEAQ, per germline (reference sequence). The CDR3 extends over 14 amino acids. The data belong to a study of cytotoxic CD8 clonotypes in ibrutinib-treated CLL. For the study at large: Patient counts were 11 relapsed/refractory, roughly 16 treatment-naive and 17 IGHV unmutated. Overall, approximately 25 responses were partial and 2 complete; following median 68 months, around 15 patients stayed remitted and around twelve progressed. The study, taken as a whole, reports: Patients had baseline clonality above age-matched healthy donors, and this clonality moved with circulating CD8+ T-cell counts. With treatment, public clonotypes, which were uncommon, either contracted or remained stable.

TCRdb keeps only in-frame clones here, not all; method: immunoSEQ multiplex PCR. Of hundreds of thousands of clones detected, roughly 70% appear once; the ten largest clones hold around 6.5%. The gene calls are TRBV7-7 and TRBJ2-3, with D maybe TRBD2 (6 bases). The specimen comprised PBMCs, sampled after 36 months of ibrutinib treatment. This receptor was obtained from a human donor with chronic lymphocytic leukemia. The CDR3 nucleotides are TGTGCCAGCAGCTTTGGGGGAGGTAAAGATACGCAGTATTTT. This translates into CASSFGGGKDTQYF.